This T cell receptor (beta chain) originates from a study of control samples from healthy donors and cancer patients. V lost 5 bases, J lost 1 base, and 4 bases stayed unmatched. The CDR3 is 15 residues long. Germline V gives CDR1 LNHDA, CDR2 SQIVND (reference sequence). Libraries were prepared by immunoSEQ multiplex PCR; TCRdb keeps only in-frame clonotypes and omits some of them. The repertoire consists of about 150,000 clones, with over 85% occurring once and the leading ten covering approximately 5.7%. The sample consisted of blood. This clonotype originated in a middle-aged man in good health. The chain is built from TRBV19 and TRBJ2-2, with TRBD2 matching over 7 bases. CDR3 protein: CASSLSGGNTGELFF. CDR3 bases: TGTGCCAGTAGTTTATCGGGGGGGAACACCGGGGAGCTGTTTTTT.